This T cell receptor beta chain was sequenced for a study of CD8 T cells in ankylosing spondylitis. Preparation of TCR beta libraries was done by quantitative 5'-RACE with molecular barcodes. MiXCR was run by TCRdb on the 5' RACE reads, yielding one entry per CDR3 protein. The repertoire includes 250,000 to 350,000 distinct CDR3 sequences, roughly 20% of them detected once, and 7.5% to 9% sits in the top ten. Points from the study as a whole: Seemingly distinctive of ankylosing spondylitis blood was a TCR beta motif formed by eight highly homologous variants. Previous work reported some of these motif variants in the synovial fluid and blood of reactive arthritis. The study looked at matched synovial fluid samples from ankylosing spondylitis patients. Disease-linked clones were reported to be significantly enriched there.

In its sample, this clonotype was seen a few times. The antigen remains undetermined. The germline CDR1 and CDR2 sequences are LGHDT and YNNKEL (reference sequence). CDR3 length equals 15 residues. The J segment lost 4 bases and the V segment lost 0 bases, leaving 3 bases of the junction unmatched. The rearrangement links TRBV3-1 to TRBJ1-1; 9 nucleotides agree with TRBD1. Sequenced sample: blood, either unsorted or a sorted T cell fraction (not recorded which). The sequence derives from a male donor with ankylosing spondylitis or in good health (not recorded which). The CDR3 loop is CASSQEPDRGTEAFF. In DNA, the CDR3 is TGTGCCAGCAGCCAAGAACCGGACAGGGGCACTGAAGCTTTCTTT.